The 4 T cell receptor beta chains listed next were all sequenced from one sample in a study of blood T cell repertoires in COVID-19. Libraries were prepared by immunoSEQ multiplex PCR; TCRdb keeps only in-frame clonotypes and omits some of them. The sample records fewer than 60,000 clones, approximately 95% being singletons. What was sequenced was peripheral blood. Every receptor here comes from a man aged 55 to 70 with COVID-19, enrolled during active disease.

V and J are TRBV18 and TRBJ2-7; the match to TRBD1 covers 7 bases. CDR1 is KGHSH, CDR2 LQKENI, per germline. CDR3 size: 15 residues. V lost 4 bases to trimming and J lost 2 bases; unmatched junction nucleotides: 8. CDR3 loop: CASSRPGTEPYEQYF. CDR3 nucleotide sequence: TGTGCCAGCTCACGCCCCGGGACAGAACCCTACGAGCAGTACTTC.

This chain connects TRBV6-2 or TRBV6-3 to TRBJ2-7; D might be TRBD1 (5 bases). CDR1 MNHEY and CDR2 SVGEGT come from the germline V gene. Trimming cost V 6 bases and J 3 bases, with 18 bases left between them. There are 15 residues in the CDR3. CDR3 amino acids: CASSRDSSGVYEQYF. As DNA, the CDR3 is TGTGCCAGCAGCCGTGACAGTTCTGGGGTCTACGAGCAGTACTTC.

The genes are TRBV7-2 and TRBJ2-1; perhaps TRBD2 as D (6 bases). V was clipped by 1 base and J by 12 bases, with 19 bases between them. This CDR3 has 15 residues. Germline CDR1 is SGHTA and CDR2 is FQGNSA. In DNA, the CDR3 is TGTGCCAGCAGCTTAGGAAGGGACTTCGCGGGCGGGCAGTTCTTC. Residues: CASSLGRDFAGGQFF.

The chain is built from TRBV7-2 and TRBJ1-2, with D perhaps matching TRBD1 (6 bases). Trimming removed 4 bases at V and 5 bases at J, with 8 bases between. Germline V gives CDR1 SGHTA, CDR2 FQGNSA. The CDR3 is 12 residues long. The CDR3 here is CASSSTGYGYTF. CDR3 sequence (DNA): TGTGCCAGCAGCTCGACAGGTTATGGCTACACCTTC.